Presented here are 24 T cell receptor beta chains from one specimen sequenced in a study of blood T cell repertoires in COVID-19. The repertoire was sequenced with immunoSEQ multiplex PCR; TCRdb's copy has only in-frame clones and lacks some. The table includes tens of thousands of clones, less than 85% detected once. The sequenced sample was peripheral blood. The source of these receptors is a man between 65 and 85 years old with COVID-19, enrolled during active disease.

This clone has more than one count but fewer than ten. The chain couples TRBV4-2 to TRBJ1-1; D unresolved. CDR3 length: 17 amino acids. Germline V gene sequence: CDR1 LGHNA, CDR2 YNFKEQ. V was pared by 1 base and J by 5 bases, with 20 bases between. The DNA of the CDR3 is TGTGCCAGCAGCCAAGGATCCTTTACTGTAGGCGGAACTGAAGCTTTCTTT. Protein product: CASSQGSFTVGGTEAFF.

This clone has only one observation. The rearrangement links TRBV7-8 to TRBJ1-2, with 9 bases matching TRBD1. The CDR3 extends over 18 amino acids. CDR1 SGHVS and CDR2 FQNEAQ come from the germline V gene. J was trimmed by 7 bases and V by 6 bases; bases with no gene match: 21. CDR3 nucleotide sequence: TGTGCCAGCAGGCTAGAGGCCCGACTGACAGGGGGTAAAACTGGCTACACCTTC. This translates into CASRLEARLTGGKTGYTF.

The gene calls are TRBV12-3 or TRBV12-4 and TRBJ2-1; D unresolved. The CDR3 is 13 residues long. The V and J ends lost 6 bases and 7 bases respectively, with 13 bases between them. CDR3: CASRDWRRNEQFF. DNA of the CDR3: TGTGCCAGCAGAGACTGGAGAAGGAATGAGCAGTTCTTC.

V and J are TRBV5-1 and TRBJ1-1; D is perhaps TRBD1 (6 bases). The CDR3 has 13 amino acids. V lost 3 bases, J lost 1 base, and 7 bases lay in between. CDR1 and CDR2 (germline): SGHRS, YFSETQ. The CDR3: CASSSGQNTEAFF. The CDR3 DNA is TGCGCCAGCAGCTCGGGACAGAACACTGAAGCTTTCTTT.

The chain couples TRBV5-8 to TRBJ1-4, with D uncertain. The V gene lost 7 bases and the J gene lost 0 bases, with 13 bases spanning the gap. This CDR3 comprises 15 residues. Germline-derived CDR1 and CDR2 are SGHTS and YDEGEE. The CDR3 loop reads CASESIYSTNEKLFF. CDR3 coding DNA: TGTGCCAGCGAGTCCATATACTCAACTAATGAAAAACTGTTTTTT.

The rearrangement links TRBV10-3 to TRBJ2-1; possibly TRBD1 for D (5 bases). The CDR3 covers 13 residues. Germline V gene data show CDR1 as ENHRY and CDR2 as SYGVKD. V lost 2 bases, J lost 10 bases, and 12 bases lay in between. The CDR3 nucleotides are TGTGCCATCAGTGAGGGCCACCCAGGGGAGCAGTTCTTC. Residues: CAISEGHPGEQFF.

This chain uses TRBV6-5 with TRBJ1-3, with D possibly matching TRBD1 (5 bases). The germline V gene has CDR1 MNHEY and CDR2 SVGAGI. Trimming cost V 7 bases and J 0 bases, with 13 bases left between them. There are 15 residues in the CDR3. CDR3 DNA sequence: TGTGCCAGCACTGCGGGCGGGGGCTCTGGAAACACCATATATTTT. This codes for CASTAGGGSGNTIYF.

This clone showed up just a few times. V is TRBV6-4 and J is TRBJ2-7; a possible D gene is TRBD2 (5 bases). CDR1 and CDR2 (germline): MRHNA, SNTAGT. V was shortened by 3 bases and J by 0 bases, with 9 bases between the two germline ends. This CDR3 region has 14 residues. The CDR3 loop reads CASSDIAGSYEQYF. CDR3 sequence (DNA): TGTGCCAGCAGTGATATCGCGGGCTCCTACGAGCAGTACTTC.

V usage is TRBV9 and J usage is TRBJ1-5; the D gene is possibly TRBD1 (5 bases). Germline CDR1 SGDLS, CDR2 YYNGEE. The CDR3 is made up of 14 amino acids. V was pared by 4 bases and J by 8 bases, with 16 bases between. The CDR3 nucleotides are TGTGCCAGCAGCCCCCGGGGAGGGGATGAGCCCCAGCATTTT. Translation gives CASSPRGGDEPQHF.

A note on this clone: The junction departs from germline at one end; a sequencing error may be responsible. V usage is TRBV12-3 or TRBV12-4 and J usage is TRBJ2-3, with D perhaps matching TRBD2 (6 bases). The CDR3 runs to 13 residues. This chain's CDR3 is CASNLAATDTQYF. CDR3 in DNA: TGTGCCAGCAATTTAGCGGCCACAGATACGCAGTATTTT.

The chain carries TRBV27 and TRBJ2-7, with 8 bases aligning to TRBD2. Germline CDR1 and CDR2: MNHEY and SMNVEV (reference sequence). With 2 bases clipped from V and 3 bases from J, the junction kept 6 bases outside the gene matches. The CDR3 is made up of 15 amino acids. The CDR3 sequence: CASSLLRGGDYEQYF. CDR3 DNA sequence: TGTGCCAGCAGTTTACTCCGGGGGGGTGACTACGAGCAGTACTTC.

V is TRBV4-1 and J is TRBJ1-4; D call uncertain. The CDR3 has 16 residues. Germline loops: CDR1 MGHRA, CDR2 YSYEKL. Trimming removed 4 bases at V and 8 bases at J, with 20 bases between. The CDR3 region has the DNA TGCGCCAGCAGCCTCGACCGGCCCCGCCGAGGGGAAAAACTGTTTTTT. Its protein product is CASSLDRPRRGEKLFF.

This chain links TRBV18 with TRBJ1-1; D is perhaps TRBD1 (5 bases). The CDR3 runs to 14 residues. Germline V gene lookup returns CDR1 KGHSH and CDR2 LQKENI. Trimming left V 2 bases short and J 4 bases short, with 11 bases between. The CDR3 sequence: CASSPMGGTTEAFF. CDR3 bases: TGTGCCAGCTCACCAATGGGGGGGACCACTGAAGCTTTCTTT.

A few counts support this clone. V usage is TRBV28 and J usage is TRBJ1-1, with D unresolved. Trimming pared 2 bases from V and 7 bases from J, leaving 14 bases between. The CDR3 runs to 14 residues. In germline, CDR1 is MDHEN, CDR2 SYDVKM. The CDR3, as DNA: TGTGCCAGCAGTTTACTATCGCAAGCCAATGAAGCTTTCTTT. This encodes CASSLLSQANEAFF.

This rearrangement joins TRBV4-3 to TRBJ2-7, with 7 bases aligning to TRBD1. This CDR3 region has 13 residues. J lost 5 bases, V lost 4 bases, and 5 bases had no gene match. Germline V lookup: CDR1 LGHNA, CDR2 YSLEER. The CDR3 DNA follows: TGCGCCAGCAGCCGAACCACAGGGGACGAGCAGTACTTC. Protein product: CASSRTTGDEQYF.

The chain couples TRBV24-1 to TRBJ1-5; maybe TRBD1 (6 bases). The CDR3 contains 17 residues. Germline CDR1 KGHDR, CDR2 SFDVKD. The V end lost 3 bases, the J end lost 6 bases, and 20 bases lay between the germline ends. CDR3 DNA: TGTGCCACCAGTGATGTTACCCGACAGGTTCTACGTCAGCCCCAGCATTTT. Its translation is CATSDVTRQVLRQPQHF.

This clone was seen repeatedly, ten times or more. The chain carries TRBV28 and TRBJ2-5; the D gene is possibly TRBD1 (5 bases). Germline V gene lookup returns CDR1 MDHEN and CDR2 SYDVKM. The CDR3 is made up of 13 amino acids. Between the trimmed V and J ends, which lost 8 bases and 2 bases, there was a span of 12 bases. The CDR3 bases are TGTGCCAGCGCCTTGACAGTACAAGAGACCCAGTACTTC. This translates into CASALTVQETQYF.

This chain joins TRBV2 and TRBJ1-2, with D maybe TRBD1 (6 bases). V dropped 5 bases and J dropped 4 bases, with 11 bases sitting between them. This CDR3 comprises 13 residues. Germline lookup yields CDR1 SNHLY and CDR2 FYNNEI. The CDR3: CASSYGQTYGYTF. The CDR3 bases are TGTGCCAGCAGTTATGGACAGACCTATGGCTACACCTTC. The whole variable domain, remainder taken from reference TRBV2 and TRBJ1-2, is EPEVTQTPSHQVTQMGQEVILRCVPISNHLYFYWYRQILGQKVEFLVSFYNNEISEKSEIFDDQFSVERPDGSNFTLKIRSTKLEDSAMYFCASSYGQTYGYTFGSGTRLTVV.

V is TRBV27 and J is TRBJ1-2; D is perhaps TRBD1 (5 bases). The germline V gene encodes CDR1 MNHEY and CDR2 SMNVEV (reference sequence). V shed 4 bases and J shed 5 bases, with 8 bases lying between them. The CDR3 is 12 amino acids. The CDR3 DNA sequence: TGTGCCAGCAGTTGGGGGGGATATGGCTACACCTTC. Encoded protein: CASSWGGYGYTF.

The table lists this clone with a few counts. V usage is TRBV5-1 and J usage is TRBJ2-1; perhaps TRBD1 as D (5 bases). Germline CDR1 is SGHRS and CDR2 is YFSETQ. V shed 4 bases and J shed 0 bases, with 11 bases lying between them. This CDR3 region has 15 residues. CDR3 DNA sequence: TGCGCCAGCAGCGGGGCCAGGGCCTCCTACAATGAGCAGTTCTTC. It codes for CASSGARASYNEQFF. The full variable domain, completed using reference TRBV5-1 and TRBJ2-1, is KAGVTQTPRYLIKTRGQQVTLSCSPISGHRSVSWYQQTPGQGLQFLFEYFSETQRNKGNFPGRFSGRQFSNSRSEMNVSTLELGDSALYLCASSGARASYNEQFFGPGTRLTVL.

This chain connects TRBV18 to TRBJ1-1, with 7 bases that match TRBD1. Germline CDR1 and CDR2: KGHSH and LQKENI. Losses at the gene ends were 3 bases for V and 3 bases for J; bases not matched to a gene: 4. This CDR3 spans 14 amino acids. The CDR3 protein is CASSPEGQYTEAFF. The CDR3 DNA sequence: TGTGCCAGCTCACCCGAGGGACAGTACACTGAAGCTTTCTTT.

V and J are TRBV28 and TRBJ2-7; 9 bases agree with TRBD1. CDR1 and CDR2 from the germline V gene are MDHEN and SYDVKM. This CDR3 contains 15 residues. V trimming: 6 bases; J trimming: 1 base; junction bases outside the gene matches: 7. CDR3 DNA sequence: TGTGCCAGCAGACAACAGGGGGCCGGGTCCTACGAGCAGTACTTC. Encoded protein: CASRQQGAGSYEQYF.

The chain couples TRBV5-1 to TRBJ2-2, with 7 bases fitting TRBD1. The CDR3 extends over 15 amino acids. After removal of 4 bases from V and 6 bases from J, the junction contained 9 bases not matched to a gene. CDR1 and CDR2 (germline): SGHRS, YFSETQ. DNA for the CDR3: TGCGCCAGCAGCCTGACAGGGTCAGGAGCCGGGGAGCTGTTTTTT. Amino acid sequence: CASSLTGSGAGELFF.

The rearrangement links TRBV3-1 (or the pseudogene TRBV3-2) to TRBJ2-7, with 7 positions matching TRBD2. This CDR3 has 15 amino acids. Germline V gene data show CDR1 as LGHDT and CDR2 as YNNKEL (reference sequence). V gave up 7 bases and J gave up 0 bases; unmatched junction bases: 9. The CDR3 nucleotides are TGTGCCAGCACCCTCAGAGCGGGAAACTCCTACGAGCAGTACTTC. It encodes CASTLRAGNSYEQYF.